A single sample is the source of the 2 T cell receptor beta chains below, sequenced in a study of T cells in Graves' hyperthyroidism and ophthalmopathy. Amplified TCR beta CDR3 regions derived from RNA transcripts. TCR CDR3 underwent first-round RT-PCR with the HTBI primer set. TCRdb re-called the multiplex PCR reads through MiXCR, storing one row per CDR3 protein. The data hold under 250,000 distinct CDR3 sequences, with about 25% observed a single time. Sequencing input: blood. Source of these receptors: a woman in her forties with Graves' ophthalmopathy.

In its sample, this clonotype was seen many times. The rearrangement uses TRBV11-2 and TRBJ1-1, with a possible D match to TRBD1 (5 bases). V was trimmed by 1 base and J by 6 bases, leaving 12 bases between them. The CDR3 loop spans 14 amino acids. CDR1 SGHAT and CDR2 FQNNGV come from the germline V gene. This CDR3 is CASSLGGQGPEAFF. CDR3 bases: TGTGCCAGCAGCTTAGGGGGCCAGGGCCCTGAAGCTTTCTTT.

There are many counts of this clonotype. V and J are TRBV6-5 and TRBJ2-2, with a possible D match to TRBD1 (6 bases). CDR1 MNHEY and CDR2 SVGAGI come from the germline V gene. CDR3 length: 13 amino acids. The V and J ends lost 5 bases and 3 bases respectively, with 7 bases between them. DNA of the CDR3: TGTGCCAGCAGTCACAGGGACACCGGGGAGCTGTTTTTT. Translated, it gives CASSHRDTGELFF.